This TCR beta chain was captured by sequencing in a study of blood T cell repertoires in COVID-19. Study at large: Sites in the United States, Italy and Spain provided acute and convalescent COVID-19 samples. T cells, B-cell-depleted T cells, or PBMCs supplied cDNA or gDNA.

Losses at the gene ends were 5 bases for V and 4 bases for J; bases not matched to a gene: 9. Germline-derived CDR1 and CDR2 are GTSNPN and SVGIG (reference sequence). This CDR3 comprises 14 residues. Using immunoSEQ multiplex PCR, the repertoire was profiled, and TCRdb retains in-frame clones only, with some absent. The sample lists about 170,000 clones; about 86% were seen once. The clonotype was recovered from a woman in her 70s who had recovered from COVID-19. The chain employs TRBV30 and TRBJ1-2, with 8 bases aligning to TRBD1. Material: peripheral blood. The CDR3 bases are TGTGCCTGGGCTATAGGGACAGGCCTCTATGGCTACACCTTC. Its translation is CAWAIGTGLYGYTF.